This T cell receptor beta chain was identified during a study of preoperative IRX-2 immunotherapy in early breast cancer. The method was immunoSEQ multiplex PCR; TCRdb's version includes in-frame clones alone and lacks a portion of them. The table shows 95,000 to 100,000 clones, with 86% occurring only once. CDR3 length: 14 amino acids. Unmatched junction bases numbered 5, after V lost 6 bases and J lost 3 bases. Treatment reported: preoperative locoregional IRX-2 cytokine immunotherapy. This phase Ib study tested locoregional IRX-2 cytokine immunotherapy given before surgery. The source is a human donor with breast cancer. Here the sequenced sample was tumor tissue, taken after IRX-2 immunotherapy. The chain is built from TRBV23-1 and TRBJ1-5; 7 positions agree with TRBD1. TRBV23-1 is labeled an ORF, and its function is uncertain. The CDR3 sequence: CASSPDRYNQPQHF. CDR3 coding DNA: TGCGCCAGCAGCCCGGACAGGTACAATCAGCCCCAGCATTTT.